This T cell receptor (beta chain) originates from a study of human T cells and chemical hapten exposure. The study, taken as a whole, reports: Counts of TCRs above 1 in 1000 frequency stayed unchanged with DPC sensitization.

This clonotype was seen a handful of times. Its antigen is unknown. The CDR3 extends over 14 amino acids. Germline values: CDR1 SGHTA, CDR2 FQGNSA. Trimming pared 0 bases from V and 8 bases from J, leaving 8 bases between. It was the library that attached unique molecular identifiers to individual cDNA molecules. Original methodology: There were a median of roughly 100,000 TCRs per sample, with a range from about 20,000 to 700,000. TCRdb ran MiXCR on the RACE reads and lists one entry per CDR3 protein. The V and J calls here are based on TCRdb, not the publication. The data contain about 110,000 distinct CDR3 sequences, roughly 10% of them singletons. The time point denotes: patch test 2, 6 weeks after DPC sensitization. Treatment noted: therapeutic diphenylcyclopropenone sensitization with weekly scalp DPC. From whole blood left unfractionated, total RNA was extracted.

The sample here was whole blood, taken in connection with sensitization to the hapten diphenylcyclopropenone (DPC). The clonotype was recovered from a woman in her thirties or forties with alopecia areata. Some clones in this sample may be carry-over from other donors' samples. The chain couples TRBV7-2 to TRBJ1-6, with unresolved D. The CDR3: CASSLAAAYSPLHF. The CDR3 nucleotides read TGTGCCAGCAGCTTAGCTGCAGCTTATTCACCCCTCCACTTT.